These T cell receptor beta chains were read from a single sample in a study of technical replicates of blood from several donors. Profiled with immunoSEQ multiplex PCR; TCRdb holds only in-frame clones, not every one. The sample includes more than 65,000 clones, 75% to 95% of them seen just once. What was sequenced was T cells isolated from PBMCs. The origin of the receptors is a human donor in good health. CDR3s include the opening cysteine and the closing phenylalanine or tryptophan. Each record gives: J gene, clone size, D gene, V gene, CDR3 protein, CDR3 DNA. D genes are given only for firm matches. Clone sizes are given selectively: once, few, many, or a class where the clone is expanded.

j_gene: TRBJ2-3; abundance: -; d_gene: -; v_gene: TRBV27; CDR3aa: CASRAPPDTQYF; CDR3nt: TGTGCCAGCAGGGCACCCCCAGATACGCAGTATTTT
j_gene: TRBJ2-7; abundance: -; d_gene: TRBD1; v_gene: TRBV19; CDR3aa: CASSIVGTGTYEQYF; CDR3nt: TGTGCCAGTAGTATAGTCGGGACAGGGACCTACGAGCAGTACTTC
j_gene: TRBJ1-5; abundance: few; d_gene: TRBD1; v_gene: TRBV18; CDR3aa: CASSPGQGGQPQHF; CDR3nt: TGTGCCAGCTCACCGGGACAGGGAGGACAGCCCCAGCATTTT
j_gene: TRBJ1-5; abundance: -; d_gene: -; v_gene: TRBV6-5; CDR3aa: CASSRGSQPQHF; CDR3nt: TGTGCCAGCAGTCGGGGATCCCAGCCCCAGCATTTT
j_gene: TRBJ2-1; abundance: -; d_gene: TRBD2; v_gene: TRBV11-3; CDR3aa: CASSSGLAGGISNEQFF; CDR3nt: TGTGCCAGCAGTTCCGGACTAGCGGGTGGTATTAGCAATGAGCAGTTCTTC
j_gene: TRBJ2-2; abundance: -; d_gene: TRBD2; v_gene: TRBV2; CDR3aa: CASSEVGGRRTGELFF; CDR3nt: TGTGCCAGCAGTGAAGTCGGCGGGAGACGCACCGGGGAGCTGTTTTTT
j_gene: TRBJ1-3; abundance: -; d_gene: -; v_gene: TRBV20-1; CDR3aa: CSIAGFDAIYF; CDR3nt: TGCAGTATAGCTGGTTTCGACGCCATATATTTT
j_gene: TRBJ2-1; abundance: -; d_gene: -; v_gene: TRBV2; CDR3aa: CASSVDSQSDEQFF; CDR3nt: TGTGCCAGCAGTGTTGACAGCCAAAGCGATGAGCAGTTCTTC
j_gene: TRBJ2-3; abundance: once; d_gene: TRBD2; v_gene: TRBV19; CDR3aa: CASSSSSGPDTQYF; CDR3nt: TGTGCCAGTAGTTCGTCTAGCGGGCCAGATACGCAGTATTTT
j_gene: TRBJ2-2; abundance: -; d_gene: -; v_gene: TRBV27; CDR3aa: CASSWIATVFNTGELFF; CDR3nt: TGTGCCAGCAGTTGGATAGCGACGGTTTTTAACACCGGGGAGCTGTTTTTT
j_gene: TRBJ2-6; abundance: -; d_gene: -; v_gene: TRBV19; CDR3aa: CASSNSGSGANVLTF; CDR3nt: TGTGCCAGTAGTAATTCGGGGTCTGGGGCCAACGTCCTGACTTTC
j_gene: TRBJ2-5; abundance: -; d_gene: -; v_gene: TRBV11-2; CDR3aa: CASSLGGRGAPVRETQYF; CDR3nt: TGTGCCAGCAGCTTGGGCGGGCGCGGGGCGCCGGTACGAGAGACCCAGTACTTC
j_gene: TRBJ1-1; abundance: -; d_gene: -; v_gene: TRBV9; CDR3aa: CATTPGDRGNTEAFF; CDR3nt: TGTGCCACTACCCCTGGAGACAGAGGGAACACTGAAGCTTTCTTT
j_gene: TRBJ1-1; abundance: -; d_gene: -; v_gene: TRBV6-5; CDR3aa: CASRPGENTEAFF; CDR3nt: TGTGCCAGCAGACCCGGAGAGAACACTGAAGCTTTCTTT
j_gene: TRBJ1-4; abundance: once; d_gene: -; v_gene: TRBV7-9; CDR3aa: CASSLDRDINEKLFF; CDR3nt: TGTGCCAGCAGCTTAGACCGGGACATTAATGAAAAACTGTTTTTT
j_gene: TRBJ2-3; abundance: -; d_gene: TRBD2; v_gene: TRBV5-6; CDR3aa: CASSFFTAGGTSTDTQYF; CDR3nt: TGTGCCAGCAGCTTCTTCACAGCGGGAGGCACTAGCACAGATACGCAGTATTTT
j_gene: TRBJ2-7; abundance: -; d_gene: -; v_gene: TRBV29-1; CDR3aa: CSVDMPGYEQYF; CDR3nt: TGCAGCGTTGACATGCCAGGCTACGAGCAGTACTTC
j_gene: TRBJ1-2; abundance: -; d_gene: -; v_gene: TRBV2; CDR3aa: CASSSLNYGYTF; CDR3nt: TGTGCCAGCAGTAGCCTAAACTATGGCTACACCTTC
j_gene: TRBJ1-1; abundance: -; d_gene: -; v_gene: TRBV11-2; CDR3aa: CASSFGGEAFF; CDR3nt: TGTGCCAGCAGCTTCGGGGGGGAAGCTTTCTTT
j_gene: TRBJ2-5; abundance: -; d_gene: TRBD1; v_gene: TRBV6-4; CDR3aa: CASSDGTGETQYF; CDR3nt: TGTGCCAGCAGTGACGGGACAGGGGAGACCCAGTACTTC
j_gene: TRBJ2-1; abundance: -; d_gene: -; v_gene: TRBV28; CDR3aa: CASSLGGAGHEQFF; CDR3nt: TGTGCCAGCAGTCTAGGGGGCGCGGGACATGAGCAGTTCTTC
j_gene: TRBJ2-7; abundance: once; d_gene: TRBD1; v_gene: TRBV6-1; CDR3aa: CASSGGGTGRGEQYF; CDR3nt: TGTGCCAGCAGTGGAGGCGGGACAGGTAGGGGCGAGCAGTACTTC
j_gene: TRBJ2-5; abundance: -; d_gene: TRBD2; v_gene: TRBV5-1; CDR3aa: CASSSGMAGGETQYF; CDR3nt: TGCGCCAGCAGCTCCGGAATGGCGGGAGGGGAGACCCAGTACTTC
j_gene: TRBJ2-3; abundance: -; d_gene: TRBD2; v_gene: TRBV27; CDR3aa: CASSLSGRGGDTQYF; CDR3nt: TGTGCCAGCAGTTTATCAGGGAGGGGCGGGGATACGCAGTATTTT
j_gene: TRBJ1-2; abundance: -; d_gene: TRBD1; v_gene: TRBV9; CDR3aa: CASSARTQGAGGYTF; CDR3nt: TGTGCCAGCAGCGCGCGGACACAGGGGGCGGGTGGCTACACCTTC
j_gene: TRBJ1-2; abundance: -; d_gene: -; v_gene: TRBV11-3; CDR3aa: CASSLQGYEWAYGYTF; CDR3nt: TGTGCCAGCAGCTTACAGGGTTATGAATGGGCATATGGCTACACCTTC
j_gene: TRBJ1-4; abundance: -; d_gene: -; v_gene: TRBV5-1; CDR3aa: CASSLDVGHPNEKLFF; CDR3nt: TGCGCCAGCAGCTTGGACGTCGGACACCCTAATGAAAAACTGTTTTTT
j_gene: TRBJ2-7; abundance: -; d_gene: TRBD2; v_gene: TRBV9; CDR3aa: CASSLEPGLADQYEQYF; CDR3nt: TGTGCCAGCAGCTTGGAACCGGGACTAGCGGACCAATACGAGCAGTACTTC
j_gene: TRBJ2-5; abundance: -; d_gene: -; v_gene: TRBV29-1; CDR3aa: CSVAVETQYF; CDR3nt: TGCAGCGTGGCTGTAGAGACCCAGTACTTC
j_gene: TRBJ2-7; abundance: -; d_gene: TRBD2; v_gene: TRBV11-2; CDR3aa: CASSSIAGTSGSHEQYF; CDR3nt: TGTGCCAGCAGCTCAATTGCCGGGACTAGCGGGAGCCACGAGCAGTACTTC
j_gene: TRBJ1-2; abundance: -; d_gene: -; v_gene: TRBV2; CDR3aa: CASSEAAGSGGYTF; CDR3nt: TGTGCCAGCAGTGAAGCTGCAGGGTCTGGTGGCTACACCTTC